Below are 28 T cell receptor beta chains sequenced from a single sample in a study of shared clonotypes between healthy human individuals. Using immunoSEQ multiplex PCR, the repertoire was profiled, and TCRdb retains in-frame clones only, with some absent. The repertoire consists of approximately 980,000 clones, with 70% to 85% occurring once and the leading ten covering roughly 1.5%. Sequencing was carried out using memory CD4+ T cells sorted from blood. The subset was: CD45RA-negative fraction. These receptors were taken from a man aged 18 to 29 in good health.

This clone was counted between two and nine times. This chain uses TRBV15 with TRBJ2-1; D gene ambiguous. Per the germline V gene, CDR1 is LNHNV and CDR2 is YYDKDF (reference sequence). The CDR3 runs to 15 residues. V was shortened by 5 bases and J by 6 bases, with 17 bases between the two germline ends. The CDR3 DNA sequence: TGTGCCACCAGCCCCACCCTAAAAGAAGTCAATGAGCAGTTCTTC. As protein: CATSPTLKEVNEQFF.

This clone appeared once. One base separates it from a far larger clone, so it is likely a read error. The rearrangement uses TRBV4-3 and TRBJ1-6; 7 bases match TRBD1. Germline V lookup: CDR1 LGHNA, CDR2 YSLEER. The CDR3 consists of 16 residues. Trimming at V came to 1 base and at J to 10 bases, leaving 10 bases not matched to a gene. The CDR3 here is CASSQVQGTEVSPLHF. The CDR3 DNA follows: TGCGCCAGCAGCCAAGTACAGGGGACGGAGGTGTCACCCCTCCACTTT.

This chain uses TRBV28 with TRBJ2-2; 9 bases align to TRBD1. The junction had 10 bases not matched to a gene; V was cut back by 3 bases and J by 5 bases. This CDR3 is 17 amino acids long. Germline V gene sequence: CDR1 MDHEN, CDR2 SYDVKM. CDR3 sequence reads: CASSFLGTGLRTGELFF. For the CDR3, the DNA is TGTGCCAGCAGTTTTCTCGGGACAGGGCTCCGGACCGGGGAGCTGTTTTTT.

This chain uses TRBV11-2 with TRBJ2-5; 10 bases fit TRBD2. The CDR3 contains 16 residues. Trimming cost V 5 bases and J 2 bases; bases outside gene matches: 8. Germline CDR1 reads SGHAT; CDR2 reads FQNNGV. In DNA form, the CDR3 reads TGTGCCAGCAGCCCCGGACTAGCGGCGAAACAAGAGACCCAGTACTTC. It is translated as CASSPGLAAKQETQYF.

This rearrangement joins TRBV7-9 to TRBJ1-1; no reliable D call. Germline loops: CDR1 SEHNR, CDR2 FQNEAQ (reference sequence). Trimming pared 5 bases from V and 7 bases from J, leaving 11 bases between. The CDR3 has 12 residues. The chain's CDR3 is CASSLGPYEAFF. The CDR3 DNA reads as TGTGCCAGCAGCCTAGGACCTTATGAAGCTTTCTTT.

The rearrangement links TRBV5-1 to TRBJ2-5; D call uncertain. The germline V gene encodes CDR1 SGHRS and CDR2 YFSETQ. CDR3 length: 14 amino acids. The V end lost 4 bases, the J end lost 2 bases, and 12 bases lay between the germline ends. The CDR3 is CASSRGSEQETQYF. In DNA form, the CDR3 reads TGCGCCAGCAGCCGAGGATCTGAACAAGAGACCCAGTACTTC.

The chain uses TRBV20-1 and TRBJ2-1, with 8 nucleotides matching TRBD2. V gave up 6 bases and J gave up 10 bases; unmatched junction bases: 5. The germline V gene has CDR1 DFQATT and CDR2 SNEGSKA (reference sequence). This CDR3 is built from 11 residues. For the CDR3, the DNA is TGCAGTGCGTATAGCGGGACCGAGCAGTTCTTC. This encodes CSAYSGTEQFF.

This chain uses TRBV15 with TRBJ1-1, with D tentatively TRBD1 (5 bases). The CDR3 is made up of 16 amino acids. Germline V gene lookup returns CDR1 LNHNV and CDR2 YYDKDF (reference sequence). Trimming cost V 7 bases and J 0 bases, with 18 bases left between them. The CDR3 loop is CATTFSGARVNTEAFF. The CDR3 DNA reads TGTGCCACCACCTTCTCCGGGGCGCGGGTGAACACTGAAGCTTTCTTT.

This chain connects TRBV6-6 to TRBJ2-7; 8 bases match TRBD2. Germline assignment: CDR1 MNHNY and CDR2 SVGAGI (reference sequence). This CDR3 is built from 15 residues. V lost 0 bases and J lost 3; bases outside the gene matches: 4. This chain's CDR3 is CASSYSVAGHYEQYF. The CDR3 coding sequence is TGTGCCAGCAGTTACTCGGTAGCGGGGCACTACGAGCAGTACTTC.

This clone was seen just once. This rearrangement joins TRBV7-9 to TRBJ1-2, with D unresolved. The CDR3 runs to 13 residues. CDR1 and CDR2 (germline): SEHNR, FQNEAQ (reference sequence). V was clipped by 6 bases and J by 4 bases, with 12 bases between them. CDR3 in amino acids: CASRPDVPYGYTF. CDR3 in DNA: TGTGCCAGCAGGCCGGATGTCCCCTATGGCTACACCTTC.

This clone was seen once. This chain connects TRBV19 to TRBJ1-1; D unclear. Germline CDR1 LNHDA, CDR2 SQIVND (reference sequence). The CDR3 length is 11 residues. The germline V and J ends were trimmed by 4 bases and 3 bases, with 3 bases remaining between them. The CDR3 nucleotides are TGTGCCAGTAGTAAGGACACTGAAGCTTTCTTT. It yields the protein CASSKDTEAFF.

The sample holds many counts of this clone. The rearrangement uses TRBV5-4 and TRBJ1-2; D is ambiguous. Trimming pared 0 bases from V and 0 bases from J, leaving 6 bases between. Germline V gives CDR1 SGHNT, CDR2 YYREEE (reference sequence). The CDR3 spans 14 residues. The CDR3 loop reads CASSLGRTNYGYTF. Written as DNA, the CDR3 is TGTGCCAGCAGCTTGGGGAGAACTAACTATGGCTACACCTTC.

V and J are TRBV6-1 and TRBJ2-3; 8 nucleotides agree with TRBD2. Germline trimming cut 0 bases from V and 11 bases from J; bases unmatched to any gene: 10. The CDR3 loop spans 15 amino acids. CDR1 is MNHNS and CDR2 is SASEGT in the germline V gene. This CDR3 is CASSEARLAGRQQYF. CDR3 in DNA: TGTGCCAGCAGTGAAGCTCGGTTAGCGGGGAGGCAGCAGTATTTT.

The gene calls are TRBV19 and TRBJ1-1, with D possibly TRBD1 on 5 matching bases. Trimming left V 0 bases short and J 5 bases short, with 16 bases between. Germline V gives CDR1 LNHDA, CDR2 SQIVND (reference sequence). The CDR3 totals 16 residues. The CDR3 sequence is CASSIDLVGGRTEAFF. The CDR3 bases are TGTGCCAGTAGTATAGATCTTGTTGGGGGACGGACTGAAGCTTTCTTT.

The CDR3 coding sequence is TGTGCCATCAGTGAAGCAGAGACCCAGTACTTC. It specifies CAISEAETQYF. The chain recombines TRBV10-3 with TRBJ2-5; D not resolved. Per germline, CDR1 ENHRY and CDR2 SYGVKD. CDR3 length: 11 residues. V gave up 3 bases and J gave up 4 bases, with 3 bases separating them.

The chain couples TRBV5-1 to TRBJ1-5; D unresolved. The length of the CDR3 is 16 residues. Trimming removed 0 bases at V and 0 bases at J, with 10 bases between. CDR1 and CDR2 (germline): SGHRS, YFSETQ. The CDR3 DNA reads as TGCGCCAGCAGCTTGGATGGGATGAATAGCAATCAGCCCCAGCATTTT. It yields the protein CASSLDGMNSNQPQHF.

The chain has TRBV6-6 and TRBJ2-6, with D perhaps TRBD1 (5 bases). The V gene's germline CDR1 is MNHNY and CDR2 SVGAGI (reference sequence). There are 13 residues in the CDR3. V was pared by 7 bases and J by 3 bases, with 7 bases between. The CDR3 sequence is CASIRVGANVLTF. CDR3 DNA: TGTGCCAGCATCAGGGTTGGGGCCAACGTCCTGACTTTC.

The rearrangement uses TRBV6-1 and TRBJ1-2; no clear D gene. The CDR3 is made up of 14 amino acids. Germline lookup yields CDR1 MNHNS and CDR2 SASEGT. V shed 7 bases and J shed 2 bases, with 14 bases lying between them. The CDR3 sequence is CASTTSTLNYGYTF. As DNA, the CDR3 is TGTGCCAGCACCACCTCCACTCTCAACTATGGCTACACCTTC.

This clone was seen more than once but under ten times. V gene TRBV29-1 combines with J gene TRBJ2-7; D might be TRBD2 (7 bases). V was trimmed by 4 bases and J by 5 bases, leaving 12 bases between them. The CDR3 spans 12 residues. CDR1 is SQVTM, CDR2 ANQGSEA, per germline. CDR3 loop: CSVGDGGHEQYF. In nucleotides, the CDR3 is TGCAGCGTTGGGGACGGGGGGCACGAGCAGTACTTC.

CDR3 coding DNA: TGTGCCAGCAGTTTTTCCACAAGCGACGAGCAGTACTTC. The encoded protein is CASSFSTSDEQYF. This chain connects TRBV27 to TRBJ2-7; D is unclear. V lost 3 bases and J lost 5, with 11 bases in between. This CDR3 contains 13 residues. Germline lookup yields CDR1 MNHEY and CDR2 SMNVEV (reference sequence).

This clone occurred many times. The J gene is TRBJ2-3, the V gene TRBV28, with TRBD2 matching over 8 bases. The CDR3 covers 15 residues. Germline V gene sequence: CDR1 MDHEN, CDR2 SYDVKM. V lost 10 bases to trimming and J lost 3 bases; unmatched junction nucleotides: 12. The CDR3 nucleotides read TGTGCCACCATGTCGGGGGGGCTCGGAACAGATACGCAGTATTTT. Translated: CATMSGGLGTDTQYF.

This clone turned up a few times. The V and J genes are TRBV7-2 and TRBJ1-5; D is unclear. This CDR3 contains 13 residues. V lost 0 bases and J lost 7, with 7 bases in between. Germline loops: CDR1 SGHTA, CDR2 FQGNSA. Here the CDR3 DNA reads TGTGCCAGCAGCTTAGCCGCAGCCCAGCCCCAGCATTTT. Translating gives CASSLAAAQPQHF.

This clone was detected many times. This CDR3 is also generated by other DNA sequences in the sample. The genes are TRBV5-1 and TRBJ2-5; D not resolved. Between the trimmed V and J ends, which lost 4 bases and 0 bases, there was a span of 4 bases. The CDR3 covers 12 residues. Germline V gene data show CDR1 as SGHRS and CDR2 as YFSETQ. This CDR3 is CASSAYQETQYF. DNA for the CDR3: TGCGCCAGCAGCGCGTACCAAGAGACCCAGTACTTC.

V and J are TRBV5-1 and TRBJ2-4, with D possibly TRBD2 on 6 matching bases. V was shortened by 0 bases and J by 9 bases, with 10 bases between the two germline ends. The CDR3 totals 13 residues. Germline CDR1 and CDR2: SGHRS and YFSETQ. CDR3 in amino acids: CASSLAGLSIQYF. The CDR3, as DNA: TGCGCCAGCAGCTTGGCGGGACTTAGCATTCAGTACTTC.

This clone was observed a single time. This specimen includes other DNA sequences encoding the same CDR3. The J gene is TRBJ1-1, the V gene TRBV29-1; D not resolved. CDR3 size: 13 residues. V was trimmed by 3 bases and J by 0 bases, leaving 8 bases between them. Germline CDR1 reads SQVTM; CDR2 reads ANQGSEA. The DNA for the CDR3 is TGCAGCGTTGAGGGCAGAATGAACACTGAAGCTTTCTTT. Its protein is CSVEGRMNTEAFF.

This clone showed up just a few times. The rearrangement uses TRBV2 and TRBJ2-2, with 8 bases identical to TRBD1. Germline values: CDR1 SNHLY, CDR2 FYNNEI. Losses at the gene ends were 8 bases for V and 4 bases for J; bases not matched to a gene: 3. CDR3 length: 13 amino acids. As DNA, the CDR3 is TGTGCCAGCGGACAGGGTGGCACCGGGGAGCTGTTTTTT. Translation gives CASGQGGTGELFF.

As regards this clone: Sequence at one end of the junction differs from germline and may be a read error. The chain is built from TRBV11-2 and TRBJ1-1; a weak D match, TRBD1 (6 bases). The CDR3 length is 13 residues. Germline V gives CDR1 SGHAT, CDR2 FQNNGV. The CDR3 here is CASSLDRRTEAFF. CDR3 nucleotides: TGTGCCAGCAGCCTAGACAGGAGGACTGAAGCTTTCTTT.

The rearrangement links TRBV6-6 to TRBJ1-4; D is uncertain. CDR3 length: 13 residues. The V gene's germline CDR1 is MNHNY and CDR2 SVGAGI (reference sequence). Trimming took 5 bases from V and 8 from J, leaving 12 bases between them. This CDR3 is CASSQLDGEKLFF. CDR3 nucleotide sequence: TGTGCCAGCAGTCAGCTTGATGGCGAAAAACTGTTTTTT.